Below, 18 T cell receptor beta chains from the same sample are listed, as sequenced in a study of OX40 agonist ivuxolimab in advanced cancers. The method was immunoSEQ multiplex PCR; TCRdb's version includes in-frame clones alone and lacks a portion of them. The sample consists of more than 80,000 clones, roughly 84% of them appearing once. The input for sequencing was CD4+ or CD8+ T cells sorted from blood, taken in a trial of the OX40 agonist ivuxolimab. These receptor sequences come from an adult with an advanced solid tumor such as melanoma, head and neck, liver or kidney cancer.

The rearrangement uses TRBV6-5 and TRBJ1-1; D unclear. Germline loops: CDR1 MNHEY, CDR2 SVGAGI. This CDR3 is 13 amino acids long. The V end was cut by 5 bases, the J end by 3 bases, with 10 bases between. CDR3 sequence: CASSTKRDTEAFF. Written as DNA, the CDR3 is TGTGCCAGCAGTACGAAAAGGGACACTGAAGCTTTCTTT.

V and J are TRBV7-8 and TRBJ1-1; D is undetermined. Trimming pared 1 base from V and 0 bases from J, leaving 9 bases between. The CDR3 covers 15 residues. Germline loops: CDR1 SGHVS, CDR2 FQNEAQ. The DNA for the CDR3 is TGTGCCAGCAGCTTAGGGGTACGGCTGAACACTGAAGCTTTCTTT. Residues: CASSLGVRLNTEAFF.

This sequence joins TRBV6-6 and TRBJ1-5; D possibly corresponds to TRBD1 (6 bases). The CDR3 consists of 14 residues. Per germline, CDR1 MNHNY and CDR2 SVGAGI (reference sequence). Trimming took off 8 bases at V and 4 bases at J, with 15 bases between the two ends. Here the CDR3 reads CASARTVLNQPQHF. The CDR3, as DNA: TGTGCCAGCGCTCGGACAGTTTTGAATCAGCCCCAGCATTTT.

V gene TRBV7-6 combines with J gene TRBJ1-1; D is unclear. Germline loops: CDR1 SGHVS, CDR2 FNYEAQ. V was trimmed by 2 bases and J by 1 base, leaving 5 bases between them. The CDR3 length is 13 residues. The CDR3 reads CASSLRANTEAFF. For the CDR3, the DNA is TGTGCCAGCAGCTTACGAGCGAACACTGAAGCTTTCTTT.

V gene TRBV25-1 combines with J gene TRBJ1-1; TRBD1 might be the D (5 bases). Trimming removed 6 bases at V and 2 bases at J, with 13 bases between. The CDR3 has 14 amino acids. Germline V gene lookup returns CDR1 MGHDK and CDR2 SYGVNS. CDR3 in amino acids: CASSWTGGNTEAFF. The DNA for the CDR3 is TGTGCCAGCAGCTGGACCGGGGGTAACACTGAAGCTTTCTTT.

The rearrangement uses TRBV5-8 and TRBJ1-1; D might be TRBD1 (5 bases). In germline, CDR1 is SGHTS, CDR2 YDEGEE. V lost 1 base and J 3 bases, leaving 19 bases between the germline ends. The length of the CDR3 is 17 residues. CDR3 sequence reads: CASSLSGQGGTYTEAFF. Here the CDR3 DNA reads TGTGCCAGCAGCTTGAGTGGGCAGGGTGGGACCTACACTGAAGCTTTCTTT. Using reference TRBV5-8 and TRBJ1-1 for the parts outside the CDR3, the full variable domain is EAGVTQSPTHLIKTRGQQATLRCSPISGHTSVYWYQQALGLGLQFLLWYDEGEERNRGNFPPRFSGRQFPNYSSELNVNALELEDSALYLCASSLSGQGGTYTEAFFGQGTRLTVV.

The chain links TRBV6-1 to TRBJ2-2; D not resolved. The germline gives CDR1 MNHNS, CDR2 SASEGT. V lost 4 bases and J lost 5, with 14 bases in between. The length of the CDR3 is 15 residues. CDR3 amino acids: CASSVSPAMTGELFF. CDR3 in DNA: TGTGCCAGCAGTGTTAGTCCGGCCATGACCGGGGAGCTGTTTTTT.

The genes are TRBV5-7 and TRBJ1-4; 8 nucleotides match TRBD1. TRBV5-7 has ORF status, its function being uncertain. The CDR3 is 12 residues long. Trimming removed 2 bases from V and 16 bases from J; junction bases left unmatched: 7. The CDR3 DNA sequence: TGTGCCAGCAGCTTCGGACAGGGTGAGCGGTTTTTT. Protein: CASSFGQGERFF.

This chain joins TRBV7-2 and TRBJ2-3; 9 nucleotides match TRBD2. The germline V gene has CDR1 SGHTA and CDR2 FQGNSA. The CDR3 runs to 14 residues. V shed 5 bases, J shed 5 bases, and the junction held 5 bases outside the gene matches. The CDR3 DNA is TGTGCCAGCAGCCAGGGACTAGCCGTAGATACGCAGTATTTT. Translated: CASSQGLAVDTQYF.

This clone was counted a single time. This sequence joins TRBV5-1 and TRBJ2-7; D gene unclear. Germline CDR1 and CDR2: SGHRS and YFSETQ. V lost 0 bases to trimming and J lost 0 bases, with 7 bases between them. The CDR3 consists of 14 residues. In DNA, the CDR3 is TGCGCCAGCAGCTTGGACGGAAGCTCCTACGAGCAGTACTTC. This sequence encodes CASSLDGSSYEQYF.

V is TRBV25-1 and J is TRBJ1-2, with 8 positions matching TRBD1. This CDR3 spans 17 amino acids. V shed 1 base and J 0 bases; nucleotides not matched to a gene: 7. Germline CDR1 MGHDK, CDR2 SYGVNS. In DNA form, the CDR3 reads TGTGCCAGCAGTGAATGGGACAGGACTATGGCTAACTATGGCTACACCTTC. Its translation is CASSEWDRTMANYGYTF.

The chain is built from TRBV19 and TRBJ2-1, with 13 bases lining up with TRBD2. CDR3 size: 14 residues. V trimming: 7 bases; J trimming: 9 bases; junction bases outside the gene matches: 6. Germline V gene lookup returns CDR1 LNHDA and CDR2 SQIVND (reference sequence). CDR3 in DNA: TGTGCCAGTATAGGGGGACTAGCGGGACTTGAGCAGTTCTTC. Residues: CASIGGLAGLEQFF.

This sequence joins TRBV30 and TRBJ2-3; 10 bases match TRBD2. CDR3 length equals 16 residues. The germline CDR1 and CDR2 sequences are GTSNPN and SVGIG (reference sequence). Trimming removed 0 bases from V and 5 bases from J; junction bases left unmatched: 8. The CDR3 DNA sequence: TGTGCCTGGAGTGTAGGGCTAGCGGGAGCTGGAGATACGCAGTATTTT. Translation gives CAWSVGLAGAGDTQYF.

The chain employs TRBV27 and TRBJ2-2; 7 bases align to TRBD2. Germline V gene data show CDR1 as MNHEY and CDR2 as SMNVEV (reference sequence). There are 15 residues in the CDR3. Trimming removed 6 bases from V and 5 bases from J; junction bases left unmatched: 9. CDR3 in amino acids: CASRKGSGQTGELFF. CDR3 nucleotide sequence: TGTGCCAGCAGAAAGGGTAGCGGGCAAACCGGGGAGCTGTTTTTT.

With respect to this clone: Additional DNA sequences in this sample encode the identical CDR3. J is TRBJ1-1 and V is TRBV29-1; 7 nucleotides align to TRBD1. Germline-derived CDR1 and CDR2 are SQVTM and ANQGSEA. Trimming removed 6 bases from V and 1 base from J; junction bases left unmatched: 2. The CDR3 totals 12 residues. The CDR3 DNA follows: TGCAGCGTGGGACAGTCGAACACTGAAGCTTTCTTT. Its translation: CSVGQSNTEAFF.

The chain combines TRBV7-2 with TRBJ1-1; 7 bases are shared with TRBD1. This CDR3 is built from 13 residues. Germline V gene data show CDR1 as SGHTA and CDR2 as FQGNSA. Trimming took 5 bases from V and 4 from J; bases not matched to a gene: 4. CDR3 coding DNA: TGTGCCAGCAGCGCCCACAGGGGCACTGAAGCTTTCTTT. This translates into CASSAHRGTEAFF.

This clone has only a few counts. V gene TRBV10-3 combines with J gene TRBJ1-2; possibly TRBD1 for D (5 bases). Deletions cut 0 bases from V and 4 bases from J, with 9 bases between. This CDR3 is 14 amino acids long. The germline V gene encodes CDR1 ENHRY and CDR2 SYGVKD. The CDR3 spells CAISESRGRYGYTF. The CDR3 nucleotides read TGTGCCATCAGTGAGTCTAGGGGACGCTATGGCTACACCTTC.

J is TRBJ2-7 and V is TRBV19, with D perhaps matching TRBD1 (6 bases). The V end was cut by 2 bases, the J end by 6 bases, with 14 bases between. Germline V gene lookup returns CDR1 LNHDA and CDR2 SQIVND (reference sequence). This CDR3 has 14 amino acids. This CDR3 is CASSITTGRGEQYF. The CDR3 DNA reads TGTGCCAGTAGTATAACGACAGGCCGTGGCGAGCAGTACTTC.